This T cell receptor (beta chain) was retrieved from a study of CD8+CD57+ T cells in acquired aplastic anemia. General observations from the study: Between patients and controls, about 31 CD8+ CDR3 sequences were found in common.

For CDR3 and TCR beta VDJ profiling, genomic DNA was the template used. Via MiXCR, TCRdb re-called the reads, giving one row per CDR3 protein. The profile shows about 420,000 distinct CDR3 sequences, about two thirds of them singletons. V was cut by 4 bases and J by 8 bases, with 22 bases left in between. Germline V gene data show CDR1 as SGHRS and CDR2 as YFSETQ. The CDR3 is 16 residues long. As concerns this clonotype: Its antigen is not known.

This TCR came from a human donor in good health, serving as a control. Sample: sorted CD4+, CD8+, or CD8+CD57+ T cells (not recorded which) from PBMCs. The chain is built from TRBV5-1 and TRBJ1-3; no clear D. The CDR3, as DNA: TGCGCCAGCAGCCTAATGTTACGGGAAAATGGGGACACCATATATTTT. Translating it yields CASSLMLRENGDTIYF.